Listed here are 4 T cell receptor beta chains from one sample, sequenced in a study of naive and memory T cell subsets (TCRdb year 2017). The paper as a whole reports these results and caveats: A few larger clonotypes were present in naive repertoires, especially CD8 naive repertoires, and these clonotypes were possibly memory cells re-expressing CD45RA.

Which antigens these TCRs recognize remains unknown. The library was produced with UMI-ligation and nested PCR. Sequencing used an Illumina MiSeq. To cover both TRBC1 and TRBC2, the beta constant-region primer consisted of an equimolar mix of two oligonucleotides. The ligated cDNA went through four rounds of PCR with nested alpha and beta constant-region primers together with the SP2 primer. TCRdb reanalyzed the raw reads on its own, using fastp at Q25 for trimming and MiXCR for clone calling, and kept in-frame beta chains. Rows are combined by CDR3 protein, so each entry shows the most common genes and DNA. In this sample the table shows roughly 140,000 distinct CDR3 sequences, about 20% of which occur a single time. The ten largest clones add up to 0.6% to 0.7% of the sample. The sequenced sample was naive CD8+ T cells from blood. The cell subset or site tag for this specimen amounts to: naive T cells, CD45RA high CD27+. The receptors were sampled from a human donor in good health.

This clonotype has just a few counts. The chain recombines TRBV3-1 with TRBJ2-1; D is tentatively TRBD1 or TRBD2 (5 bases each). Germline V gene lookup returns CDR1 LGHDT and CDR2 YNNKEL (reference sequence). The CDR3 runs 17 residues. V lost 3 bases, J lost 7 bases, and 22 bases lay in between. The CDR3 protein is CASSHPGAPSPRNEQFF. Here the CDR3 DNA reads TGTGCCAGCAGCCACCCCGGGGCTCCGAGTCCACGGAATGAGCAGTTCTTC.

In its sample, this clonotype was seen a few times. This rearrangement joins TRBV9 to TRBJ2-1; the match to TRBD2 covers 10 bases. V was pared by 1 base and J by 5 bases, with 9 bases of the junction left unmatched. Germline V CDR1 and CDR2: SGDLS, YYNGEE. The CDR3 length is 17 residues. For the CDR3, the DNA is TGTGCCAGCAGCGTAACTAGCGGGACGGGGGCCCACAATGAGCAGTTCTTC. Translation gives CASSVTSGTGAHNEQFF.

The chain carries TRBV6-5 and TRBJ1-2, with D possibly being TRBD1 (5 bases). Germline-derived CDR1 and CDR2 are MNHEY and SVGAGI. V gave up 5 bases and J gave up 3 bases, with 19 bases separating them. The CDR3 runs to 16 residues. The chain's CDR3 is CASSRRLLGRDYGYTF. For the CDR3, the DNA is TGTGCCAGCAGTCGTCGTTTGTTGGGCAGGGACTATGGCTACACCTTC.

This sequence joins TRBV6-6 and TRBJ2-7; D is undetermined. Germline V gene lookup returns CDR1 MNHNY and CDR2 SVGAGI (reference sequence). The CDR3 has 13 amino acids. Trimming stripped 0 bases from V and 3 bases from J, with 6 bases between. The CDR3 loop reads CASSYSNSYEQYF. DNA for the CDR3: TGTGCCAGCAGTTACTCGAACAGCTACGAGCAGTACTTC.